This T cell receptor (beta chain) comes out of a study of T-cell reconstitution after alpha-beta-depleted transplantation in children. Study-wide results and limits: Reported findings indicate that, about two months after transplant, alpha-beta T cells came from several hundred expanded clones, which were derived from non-depleted graft cells. The study traced high day-60 TCRbeta diversity in some patients to surviving recipient T cells and thymic progenitors.

The sample holds many counts of this clonotype. Its antigen remains unknown. During its preparation, the TCRbeta library received unique molecular identifiers. Using its own MiXCR run on the PCR reads, TCRdb lists one record per CDR3 protein. The table records 200,000 or so distinct CDR3 sequences, 5.5% to 7% of them present only once. The specimen was PBMCs, collected before TCRalphabeta/CD19-depleted stem cell transplant. The receptor was isolated from a girl under three years old with combined immunodeficiency, due to receive a stem cell transplant.

CDR3 bases: TGCGCCAGCAGCCAAGCGGGGAACAGGGAGTCCTACGAGCAGTACTTC. It yields the protein CASSQAGNRESYEQYF. The rearrangement uses TRBV4-1 and TRBJ2-7, with a tentative D call TRBD1 (6 bases). The germline V gene encodes CDR1 MGHRA and CDR2 YSYEKL. The germline V and J ends were trimmed by 1 base and 1 base, with 14 bases remaining between them. The CDR3 spans 16 residues.